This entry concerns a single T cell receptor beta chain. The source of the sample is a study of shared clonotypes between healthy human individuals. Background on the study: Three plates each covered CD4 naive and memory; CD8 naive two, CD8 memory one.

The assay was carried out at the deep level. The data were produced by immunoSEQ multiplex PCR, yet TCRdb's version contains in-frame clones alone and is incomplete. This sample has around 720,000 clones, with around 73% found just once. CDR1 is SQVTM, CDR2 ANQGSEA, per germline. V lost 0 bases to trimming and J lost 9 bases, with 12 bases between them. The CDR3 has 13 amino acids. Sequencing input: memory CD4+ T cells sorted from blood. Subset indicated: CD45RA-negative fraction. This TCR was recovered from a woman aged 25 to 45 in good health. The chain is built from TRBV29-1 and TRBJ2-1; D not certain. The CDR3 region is CSVEDRLRTEQFF. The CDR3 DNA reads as TGCAGCGTTGAAGATCGGTTAAGGACTGAGCAGTTCTTC.